This entry describes one T cell receptor beta chain. The data stem from a study of shared clonotypes between healthy human individuals. Overall study: Each donor had three CD4 naive, three CD4 memory, two CD8 naive and one CD8 memory plate.

The CDR3 spans 17 residues. The V end lost 2 bases, the J end lost 4 bases, and 21 bases lay between the germline ends. Germline assignment: CDR1 MDHEN and CDR2 SYDVKM. TCRdb's table, derived via immunoSEQ multiplex PCR, lists solely in-frame clones and lacks some. The sample has around 2.5 million clones; over 85% are singletons. The clonotype was recovered from a man between 18 and 29 years old in good health. Some clones in this sample may be carry-over from other donors' samples. The V gene is TRBV28, the J gene TRBJ2-7, with a weak D call TRBD1 (5 bases). The sequencing sample was made of naive CD4+ T cells from PBMCs. Indicated subset: CD45RA+ positively selected. CDR3: CASSLIFGQGQGYEQYF. As DNA, the CDR3 is TGTGCCAGCAGTTTAATTTTCGGGCAGGGCCAAGGGTACGAGCAGTACTTC.